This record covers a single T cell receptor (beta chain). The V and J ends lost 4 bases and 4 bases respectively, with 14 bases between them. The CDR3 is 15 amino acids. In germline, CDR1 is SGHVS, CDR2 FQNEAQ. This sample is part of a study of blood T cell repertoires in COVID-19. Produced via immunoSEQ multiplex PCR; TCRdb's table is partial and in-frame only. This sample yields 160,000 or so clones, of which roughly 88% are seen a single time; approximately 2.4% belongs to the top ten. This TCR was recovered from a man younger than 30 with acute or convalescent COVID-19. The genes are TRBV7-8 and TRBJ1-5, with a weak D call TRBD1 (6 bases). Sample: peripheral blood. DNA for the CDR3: TGTGCCAGCAGCTCCCCAAAGGGGACAAATCAGCCCCAGCATTTT. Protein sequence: CASSSPKGTNQPQHF. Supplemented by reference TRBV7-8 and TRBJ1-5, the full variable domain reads GAGVSQSPRYKVAKRGQDVALRCDPISGHVSLFWYQQALGQGPEFLTYFQNEAQLDKSGLPSDRFFAERPEGSVSTLKIQRTQQEDSAVYLCASSSPKGTNQPQHFGDGTRLSIL.